This section outlines one T cell receptor (beta chain) sequence together with its context. What it binds is unknown. These data are taken from a study of T cell repertoires in cytomegalovirus infection. TCRdb reprocessed the reads via MiXCR and lists one record per CDR3 protein. The table shows hundreds of thousands of distinct CDR3 sequences, with around 31% occurring only once. The germline V gene encodes CDR1 LGHNA and CDR2 YNFKEQ. The germline V and J ends were trimmed by 0 bases and 10 bases, with 13 bases remaining between them. The CDR3 loop spans 14 amino acids. The starting material was cultured PBMCs, obtained from culture after CMV antigen stimulation. This TCR was recovered from a human donor in good health (CMV status not recorded). Some clones in this sample may be carry-over from other donors' samples. V is TRBV4-2 and J is TRBJ2-1; tentatively, D is TRBD2 (6 bases). The CDR3 DNA follows: TGTGCCAGCAGCCAAGATCGGAGGACTAAAGAGCAGTTCTTC. Translation: CASSQDRRTKEQFF.